This TCR beta chain was identified in a study of cytomegalovirus exposure and HLA in healthy donors. Study context: Roughly 80 million unique TCRs from HLA-typed donors made up an early data release. Whole-study findings and limits: An observed cluster of highly shared sequence variants was recorded as a likely sequencing artifact. For TCR beta chains, V- and J-gene trimming was later linked to a missense DCLRE1C variant.

Notes on this clone: The antigen is not known.

The PCR contained 60 Vbeta and 13 Jbeta primers. TCRdb keeps only in-frame clones here, not all; method: immunoSEQ multiplex PCR. The sample lists around 160,000 clones; more than 65% were seen once. Specimen: PBMCs. This receptor was taken from a man between 18 and 29 years old in good health and CMV-seropositive.

CDR3 sequence: CASSLGTGTRTEAFF. CDR3 DNA: TGTGCCAGCAGCTTGGGGACAGGGACGAGGACTGAAGCTTTCTTT. V and J are TRBV5-6 and TRBJ1-1, with 8 bases that match TRBD1. J lost 5 bases, V lost 0 bases, and 6 bases had no gene match. CDR1 is SGHDT and CDR2 is YYEEEE in the germline V gene. This CDR3 contains 15 residues.